This T cell receptor beta chain was identified in a study of blood T cell repertoires in COVID-19. Study in general: Some COVID-19 samples were acute and others convalescent; all came from the United States, Italy and Spain.

TCRdb's copy holds only in-frame clones and misses some; the assay was immunoSEQ multiplex PCR. The sample consists of about 200,000 clones, about 90% of them appearing once. The V segment lost 5 bases and the J segment 0 bases; nucleotides outside the gene matches: 7. Germline V gene lookup returns CDR1 MDHEN and CDR2 SYDVKM. The CDR3 contains 15 residues. Sequenced: peripheral blood. This chain connects TRBV28 to TRBJ2-7; 7 positions agree with TRBD1. The receptor's source is a man under 40 with acute or convalescent COVID-19. In nucleotides, the CDR3 is TGTGCCAGCAGTCGCGACAGGGTTCGCTCCTACGAGCAGTACTTC. This sequence encodes CASSRDRVRSYEQYF.